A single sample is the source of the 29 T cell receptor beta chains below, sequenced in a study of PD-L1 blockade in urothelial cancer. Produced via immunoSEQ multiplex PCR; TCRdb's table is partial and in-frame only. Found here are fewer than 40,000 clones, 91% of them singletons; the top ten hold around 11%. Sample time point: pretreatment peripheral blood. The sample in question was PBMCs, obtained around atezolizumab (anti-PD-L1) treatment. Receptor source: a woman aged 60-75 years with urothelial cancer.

The CDR3 reads CASTGGASGTTDTQYF. For the CDR3, the DNA is TGTGCCAGCACAGGGGGGGCTAGCGGGACCACAGATACGCAGTATTTT. The chain employs TRBV2 and TRBJ2-3, with TRBD2 matching over 9 bases. The germline gives CDR1 SNHLY, CDR2 FYNNEI. CDR3 size: 16 residues. The V and J ends lost 7 bases and 2 bases, in that order; junction bases with no gene match: 10.

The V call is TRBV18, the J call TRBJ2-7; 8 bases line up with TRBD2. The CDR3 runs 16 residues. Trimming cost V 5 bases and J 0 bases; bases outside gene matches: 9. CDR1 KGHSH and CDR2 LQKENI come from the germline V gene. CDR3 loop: CASSGFERGISYEQYF. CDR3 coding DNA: TGTGCCAGCTCAGGTTTCGAGCGGGGGATCTCCTACGAGCAGTACTTC.

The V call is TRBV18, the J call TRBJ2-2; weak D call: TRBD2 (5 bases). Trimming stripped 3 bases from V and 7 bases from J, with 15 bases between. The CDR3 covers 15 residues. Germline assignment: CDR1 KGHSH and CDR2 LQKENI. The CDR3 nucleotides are TGTGCCAGCTCACCCCCGGGGAGCGCTATCGGGGAGCTGTTTTTT. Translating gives CASSPPGSAIGELFF. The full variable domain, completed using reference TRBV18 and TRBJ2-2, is NAGVMQNPRHLVRRRGQEARLRCSPMKGHSHVYWYRQLPEEGLKFMVYLQKENIIDESGMPKERFSAEFPKEGPSILRIQQVVRGDSAAYFCASSPPGSAIGELFFGEGSRLTVL.

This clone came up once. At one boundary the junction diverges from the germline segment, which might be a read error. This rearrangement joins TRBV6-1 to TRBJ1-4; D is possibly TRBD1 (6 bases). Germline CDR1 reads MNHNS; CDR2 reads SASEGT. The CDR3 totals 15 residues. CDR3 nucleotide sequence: TGTGCCATCAGTGAGTCCTCCTGGGACAACGAAAAACTGTTTTTT. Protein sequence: CAISESSWDNEKLFF.

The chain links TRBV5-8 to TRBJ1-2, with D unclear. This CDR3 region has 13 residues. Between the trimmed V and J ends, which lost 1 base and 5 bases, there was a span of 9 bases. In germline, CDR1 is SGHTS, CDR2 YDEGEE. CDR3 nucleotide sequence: TGTGCCAGCAGCTTGCCAGGAAGTTATGGCTACACCTTC. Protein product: CASSLPGSYGYTF.

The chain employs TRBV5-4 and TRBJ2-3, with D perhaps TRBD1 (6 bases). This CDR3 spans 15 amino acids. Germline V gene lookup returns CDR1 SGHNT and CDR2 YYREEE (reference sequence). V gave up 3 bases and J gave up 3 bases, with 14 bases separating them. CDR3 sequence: CASSSYRDGTDTQYF. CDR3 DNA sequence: TGTGCCAGCAGCTCCTACAGGGATGGGACAGATACGCAGTATTTT. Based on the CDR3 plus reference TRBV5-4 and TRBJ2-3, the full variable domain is ETGVTQSPTHLIKTRGQQVTLRCSSQSGHNTVSWYQQALGQGPQFIFQYYREEENGRGNFPPRFSGLQFPNYSSELNVNALELDDSALYLCASSSYRDGTDTQYFGPGTRLTVL.

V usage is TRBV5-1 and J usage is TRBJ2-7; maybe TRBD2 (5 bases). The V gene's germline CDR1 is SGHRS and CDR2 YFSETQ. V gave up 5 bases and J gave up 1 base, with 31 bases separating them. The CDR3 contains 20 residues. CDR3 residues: CASSFSNSDWTLGGSYEQYF. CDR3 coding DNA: TGCGCCAGCAGTTTTTCCAATTCCGACTGGACTCTTGGCGGATCCTACGAGCAGTACTTC.

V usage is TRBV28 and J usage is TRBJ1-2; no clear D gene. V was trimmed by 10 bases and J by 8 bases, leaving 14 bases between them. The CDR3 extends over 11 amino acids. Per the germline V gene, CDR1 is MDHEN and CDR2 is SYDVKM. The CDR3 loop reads CATKAGGGYTF. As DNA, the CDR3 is TGTGCCACCAAGGCGGGTGGGGGCTACACCTTC.

CDR3 protein: CASSSRGQTEAFF. CDR3 bases: TGCGCCAGCAGTTCCAGGGGGCAAACTGAAGCTTTCTTT. The chain employs TRBV23-1 and TRBJ1-1, with 8 bases matching TRBD1. TRBV23-1 is noted as an ORF with a role that remains uncertain. The J segment lost 5 bases and the V segment lost 5 bases, leaving 4 bases of the junction unmatched. The CDR3 is 13 residues long.

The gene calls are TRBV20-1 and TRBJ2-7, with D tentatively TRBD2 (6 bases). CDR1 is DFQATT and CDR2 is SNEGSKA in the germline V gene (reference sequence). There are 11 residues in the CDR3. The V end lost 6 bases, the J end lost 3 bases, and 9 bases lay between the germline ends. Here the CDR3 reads CSARDGYEQYF. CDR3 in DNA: TGCAGTGCGCGGGACGGCTACGAGCAGTACTTC.

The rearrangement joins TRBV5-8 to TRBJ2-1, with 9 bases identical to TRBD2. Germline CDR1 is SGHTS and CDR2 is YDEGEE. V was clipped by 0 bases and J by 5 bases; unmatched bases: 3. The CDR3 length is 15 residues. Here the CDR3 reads CASSLDGLANNEQFF. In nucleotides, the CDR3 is TGTGCCAGCAGCTTGGACGGACTAGCGAACAATGAGCAGTTCTTC.

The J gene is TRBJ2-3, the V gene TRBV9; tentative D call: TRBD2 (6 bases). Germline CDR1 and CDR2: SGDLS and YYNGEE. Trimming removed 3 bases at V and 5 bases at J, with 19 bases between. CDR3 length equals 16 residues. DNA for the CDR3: TGTGCCAGCAGCGCCGGCCCGGAGGAGGAGGGAGATACGCAGTATTTT. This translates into CASSAGPEEEGDTQYF.

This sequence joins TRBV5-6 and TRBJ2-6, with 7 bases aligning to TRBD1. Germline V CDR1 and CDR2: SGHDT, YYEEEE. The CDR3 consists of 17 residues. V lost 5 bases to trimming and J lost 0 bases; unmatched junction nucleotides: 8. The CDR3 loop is CASRTRGQHSGANVLTF. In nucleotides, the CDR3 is TGTGCCAGCAGGACCCGGGGACAGCACTCTGGGGCCAACGTCCTGACTTTC.

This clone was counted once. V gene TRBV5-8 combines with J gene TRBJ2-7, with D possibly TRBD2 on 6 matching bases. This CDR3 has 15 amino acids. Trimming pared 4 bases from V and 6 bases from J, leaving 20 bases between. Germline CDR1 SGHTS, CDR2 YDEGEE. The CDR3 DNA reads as TGTGCCAGCAGCCGGGGTCTAGCGCCATCGGGCGAGCAGTACTTC. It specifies CASSRGLAPSGEQYF.

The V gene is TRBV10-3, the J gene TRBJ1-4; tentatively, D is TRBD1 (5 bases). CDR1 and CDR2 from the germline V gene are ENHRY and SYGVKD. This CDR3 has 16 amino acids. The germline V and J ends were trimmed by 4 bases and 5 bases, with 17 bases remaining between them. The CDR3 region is CAISGDSKSGNEKLFF. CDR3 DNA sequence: TGTGCCATCAGTGGGGACTCTAAGAGCGGGAATGAAAAACTGTTTTTT.

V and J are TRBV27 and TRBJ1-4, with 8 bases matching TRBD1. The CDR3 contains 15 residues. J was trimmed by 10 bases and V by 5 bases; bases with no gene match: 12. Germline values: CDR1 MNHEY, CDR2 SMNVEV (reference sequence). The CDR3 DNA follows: TGTGCCAGCAGTCCCTGGACAGGGACCCAGGGAAAACTGTTTTTT. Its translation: CASSPWTGTQGKLFF.

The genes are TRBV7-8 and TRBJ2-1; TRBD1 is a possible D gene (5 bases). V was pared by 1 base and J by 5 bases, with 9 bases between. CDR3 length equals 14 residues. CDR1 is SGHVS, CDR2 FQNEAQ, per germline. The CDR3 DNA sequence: TGTGCCAGCAGCTTAGGTGAAGGGGACAATGAGCAGTTCTTC. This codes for CASSLGEGDNEQFF.

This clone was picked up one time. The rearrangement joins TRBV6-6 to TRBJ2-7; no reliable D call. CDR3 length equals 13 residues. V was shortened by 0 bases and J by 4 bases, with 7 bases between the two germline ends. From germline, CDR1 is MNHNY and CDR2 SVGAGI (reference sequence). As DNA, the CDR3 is TGTGCCAGCAGTTACTCAGACGGGTACGAGCAGTACTTC. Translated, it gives CASSYSDGYEQYF.

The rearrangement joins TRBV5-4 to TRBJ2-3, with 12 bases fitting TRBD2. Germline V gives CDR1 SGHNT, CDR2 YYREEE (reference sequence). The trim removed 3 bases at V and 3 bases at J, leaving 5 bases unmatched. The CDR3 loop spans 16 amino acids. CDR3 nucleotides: TGTGCCAGCAGCTCCCAGACTAGCGGGAGAACAGATACGCAGTATTTT. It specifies CASSSQTSGRTDTQYF.

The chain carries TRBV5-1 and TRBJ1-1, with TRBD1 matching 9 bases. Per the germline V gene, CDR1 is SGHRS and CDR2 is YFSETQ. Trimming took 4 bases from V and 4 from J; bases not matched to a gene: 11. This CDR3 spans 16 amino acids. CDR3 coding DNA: TGCGCCAGCAGCGGATGGTGGACAGGGGAGTCCACTGAAGCTTTCTTT. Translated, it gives CASSGWWTGESTEAFF.

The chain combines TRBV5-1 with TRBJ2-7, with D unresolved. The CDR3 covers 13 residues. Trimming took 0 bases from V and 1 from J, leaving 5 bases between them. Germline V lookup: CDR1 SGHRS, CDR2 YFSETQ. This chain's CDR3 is CASSLEASYEQYF. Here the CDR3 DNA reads TGCGCCAGCAGCTTGGAAGCTTCCTACGAGCAGTACTTC.

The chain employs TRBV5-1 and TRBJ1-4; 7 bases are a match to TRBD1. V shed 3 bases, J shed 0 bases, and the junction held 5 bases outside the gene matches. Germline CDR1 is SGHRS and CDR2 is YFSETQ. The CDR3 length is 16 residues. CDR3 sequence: CASSWGQLSTNEKLFF. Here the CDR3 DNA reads TGCGCCAGCAGCTGGGGACAGCTCTCAACTAATGAAAAACTGTTTTTT.

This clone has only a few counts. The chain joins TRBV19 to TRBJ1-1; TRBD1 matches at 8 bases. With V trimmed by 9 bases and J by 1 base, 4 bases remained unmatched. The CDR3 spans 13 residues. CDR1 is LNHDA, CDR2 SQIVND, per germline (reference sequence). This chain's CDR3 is CASRTGRNTEAFF. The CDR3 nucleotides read TGTGCCAGCAGGACAGGGCGGAACACTGAAGCTTTCTTT.

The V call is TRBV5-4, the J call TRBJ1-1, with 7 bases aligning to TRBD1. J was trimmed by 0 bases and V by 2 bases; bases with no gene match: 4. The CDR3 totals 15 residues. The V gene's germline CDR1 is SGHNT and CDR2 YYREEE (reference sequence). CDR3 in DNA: TGTGCCAGCAGCTTTCAGACAGGGATGAACACTGAAGCTTTCTTT. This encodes CASSFQTGMNTEAFF.

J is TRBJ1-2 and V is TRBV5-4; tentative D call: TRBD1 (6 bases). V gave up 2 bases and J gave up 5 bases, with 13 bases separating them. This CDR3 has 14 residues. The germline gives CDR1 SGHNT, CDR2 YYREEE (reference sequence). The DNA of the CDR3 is TGTGCCAGCAGCTTCGACCAGGGGCAATATGGCTACACCTTC. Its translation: CASSFDQGQYGYTF.

The CDR3 sequence: CASSFGTGYDTQYF. As DNA, the CDR3 is TGTGCCAGCAGCTTCGGGACAGGGTACGATACGCAGTATTTT. The chain uses TRBV7-9 and TRBJ2-3, with 9 bases that match TRBD1. V lost 3 bases to trimming and J lost 6 bases; unmatched junction nucleotides: 4. The germline CDR1 and CDR2 sequences are SEHNR and FQNEAQ (reference sequence). The CDR3 length is 14 residues.

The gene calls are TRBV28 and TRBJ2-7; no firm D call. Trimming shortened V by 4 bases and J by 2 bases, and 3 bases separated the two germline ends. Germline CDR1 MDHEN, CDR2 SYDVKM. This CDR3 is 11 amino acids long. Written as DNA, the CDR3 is TGTGCCAGCAGTTCCACCTACGAGCAGTACTTC. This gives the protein CASSSTYEQYF.

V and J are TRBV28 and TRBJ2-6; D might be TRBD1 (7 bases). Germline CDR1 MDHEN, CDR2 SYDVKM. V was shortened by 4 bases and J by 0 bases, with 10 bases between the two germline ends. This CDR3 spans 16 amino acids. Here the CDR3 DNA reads TGTGCCAGCAGTTACCAGGGGGGCTCTGGGGCCAACGTCCTGACTTTC. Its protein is CASSYQGGSGANVLTF. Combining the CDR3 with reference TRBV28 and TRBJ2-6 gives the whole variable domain DVKVTQSSRYLVKRTGEKVFLECVQDMDHENMFWYRQDPGLGLRLIYFSYDVKMKEKGDIPEGYSVSREKKERFSLILESASTNQTSMYLCASSYQGGSGANVLTFGAGSRLTVL.

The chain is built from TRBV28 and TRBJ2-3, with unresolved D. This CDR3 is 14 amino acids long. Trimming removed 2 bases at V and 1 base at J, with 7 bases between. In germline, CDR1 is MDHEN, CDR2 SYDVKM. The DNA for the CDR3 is TGTGCCAGCAGTTTAGGGCCCCGCACAGATACGCAGTATTTT. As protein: CASSLGPRTDTQYF.